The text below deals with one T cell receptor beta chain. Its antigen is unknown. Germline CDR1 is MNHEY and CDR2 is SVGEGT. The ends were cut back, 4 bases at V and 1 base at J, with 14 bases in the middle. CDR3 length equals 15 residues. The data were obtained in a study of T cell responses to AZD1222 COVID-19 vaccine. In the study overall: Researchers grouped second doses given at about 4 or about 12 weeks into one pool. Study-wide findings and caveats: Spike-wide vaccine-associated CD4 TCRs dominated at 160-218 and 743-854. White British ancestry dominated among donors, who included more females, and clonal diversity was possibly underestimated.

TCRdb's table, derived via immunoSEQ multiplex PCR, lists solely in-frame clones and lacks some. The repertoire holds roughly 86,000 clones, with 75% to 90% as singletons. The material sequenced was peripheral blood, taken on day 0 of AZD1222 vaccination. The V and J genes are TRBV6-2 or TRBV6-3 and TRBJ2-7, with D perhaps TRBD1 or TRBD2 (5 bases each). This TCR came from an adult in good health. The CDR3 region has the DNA TGTGCCAGCAGTTCGAGCGGAGAGGGGTCCTACGAGCAGTACTTC. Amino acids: CASSSSGEGSYEQYF.